The next 26 T cell receptor beta chains were all read from a single sample in a study of blood T cell repertoires in COVID-19. The protocol was immunoSEQ multiplex PCR, while the TCRdb copy is restricted to in-frame clones and leaves out a portion. In the table there are about 240,000 clones, roughly nine tenths of which are singletons. Sequenced: peripheral blood. The receptor set was obtained from a man aged 60-69 years with acute or convalescent COVID-19.

The chain employs TRBV12-3 or TRBV12-4 and TRBJ1-3, with TRBD1 matching 8 bases. V was pared by 5 bases and J by 7 bases, with 4 bases of the junction left unmatched. There are 13 residues in the CDR3. The CDR3 coding sequence is TGTGCCAGCAGTGTCAACAGGGGGAACACCATATATTTT. Translating gives CASSVNRGNTIYF.

V and J are TRBV18 and TRBJ1-5; D may be TRBD1 (6 bases). V was shortened by 6 bases and J by 1 base, with 10 bases between the two germline ends. Germline CDR1 is KGHSH and CDR2 is LQKENI. This CDR3 is built from 14 residues. CDR3 in DNA: TGTGCCAGCTCGTCTACAGGGAGCAATCAGCCCCAGCATTTT. Translated: CASSSTGSNQPQHF.

CDR3: CASSAGTGWYAGELFF. The DNA of the CDR3 is TGTGCCAGCAGCGCAGGGACAGGGTGGTACGCCGGGGAGCTGTTTTTT. The chain employs TRBV9 and TRBJ2-2, with 9 bases lining up with TRBD1. Germline lookup yields CDR1 SGDLS and CDR2 YYNGEE. The CDR3 totals 16 residues. V trimming: 3 bases; J trimming: 6 bases; junction bases outside the gene matches: 9.

V is TRBV30 and J is TRBJ2-7; TRBD2 aligns across 8 bases. From germline, CDR1 is GTSNPN and CDR2 SVGIG (reference sequence). The CDR3 is 14 residues long. V shed 1 base and J 3 bases; nucleotides not matched to a gene: 5. The CDR3 region is CAWSGKRGGYEQYF. The CDR3, as DNA: TGTGCCTGGAGTGGGAAACGGGGGGGCTACGAGCAGTACTTC.

The chain links TRBV30 to TRBJ1-5; weak D call: TRBD1 (5 bases). The V and J ends lost 0 bases and 4 bases respectively, with 16 bases between them. The germline CDR1 and CDR2 sequences are GTSNPN and SVGIG (reference sequence). This CDR3 is 16 amino acids long. In DNA, the CDR3 is TGTGCCTGGAGTGTTTCCGTCGGGGGATTAAATCAGCCCCAGCATTTT. Residues: CAWSVSVGGLNQPQHF.

The chain has TRBV28 and TRBJ1-5, with D unresolved. Trimming removed 5 bases from V and 0 bases from J, with 8 bases in between. The germline V gene has CDR1 MDHEN and CDR2 SYDVKM. This CDR3 comprises 14 residues. CDR3 loop: CASSQTGSNQPQHF. The CDR3 region has the DNA TGTGCCAGCAGTCAGACGGGTAGCAATCAGCCCCAGCATTTT.

This chain links TRBV28 with TRBJ1-4, with D maybe TRBD1 (5 bases). Trimming removed 7 bases from V and 10 bases from J, with 19 bases in between. Looked up from germline, CDR1 is MDHEN and CDR2 is SYDVKM. This CDR3 has 14 residues. For the CDR3, the DNA is TGTGCCAGCACCGAGGGAGGGGCGTACGGAAAACTGTTTTTT. Translation gives CASTEGGAYGKLFF.

This clone appeared a few times. The chain couples TRBV18 to TRBJ1-1; a possible D gene is TRBD1 (5 bases). Trimming stripped 4 bases from V and 1 base from J, with 7 bases between. The germline V gene has CDR1 KGHSH and CDR2 LQKENI. This CDR3 comprises 13 residues. The CDR3 region has the DNA TGTGCCAGCTCACTAACAGGGAACACTGAAGCTTTCTTT. Translated, it gives CASSLTGNTEAFF.

The chain is built from TRBV28 and TRBJ2-7, with 7 bases aligning to TRBD1. Germline lookup yields CDR1 MDHEN and CDR2 SYDVKM. CDR3 size: 13 residues. The J segment lost 4 bases and the V segment lost 6 bases, leaving 6 bases of the junction unmatched. CDR3 loop: CASRRGGLYEQYF. For the CDR3, the DNA is TGTGCCAGCAGGAGAGGGGGCTTATACGAGCAGTACTTC. The full variable domain, its missing parts supplied by reference TRBV28 and TRBJ2-7, is DVKVTQSSRYLVKRTGEKVFLECVQDMDHENMFWYRQDPGLGLRLIYFSYDVKMKEKGDIPEGYSVSREKKERFSLILESASTNQTSMYLCASRRGGLYEQYFGPGTRLTVT.

The rearrangement links TRBV11-3 to TRBJ2-5, with 14 bases that match TRBD2. Germline CDR1 SGHNT, CDR2 YENEEA. The CDR3 consists of 17 residues. Trimming at V came to 5 bases and at J to 4 bases, leaving 9 bases not matched to a gene. The CDR3 sequence: CASSGRLAGGEGETQYF. The CDR3 nucleotides read TGTGCCAGCAGCGGACGACTAGCGGGAGGGGAGGGAGAGACCCAGTACTTC.

V is TRBV4-3 and J is TRBJ1-4; 8 bases fit TRBD1. J gave up 4 bases and V 2 bases, and 9 bases lay outside the gene matches. The length of the CDR3 is 17 residues. CDR1 and CDR2 from the germline V gene are LGHNA and YSLEER. CDR3 region: CASSQLTGADFNEKLFF. CDR3 DNA: TGCGCCAGCAGCCAATTGACAGGGGCCGATTTTAATGAAAAACTGTTTTTT.

The J gene is TRBJ2-7, the V gene TRBV28; D gene ambiguous. The CDR3 has 15 residues. The V gene's germline CDR1 is MDHEN and CDR2 SYDVKM. Trimming took 6 bases from V and 0 from J, leaving 15 bases between them. CDR3 in amino acids: CASRPPATSSYEQYF. The CDR3 DNA follows: TGTGCCAGCAGGCCTCCCGCTACGAGCTCCTACGAGCAGTACTTC.

J is TRBJ2-2 and V is TRBV9, with TRBD2 matching over 8 bases. J lost 5 bases, V lost 4 bases, and 7 bases had no gene match. CDR1 and CDR2 (germline): SGDLS, YYNGEE. The CDR3 spans 15 residues. The DNA of the CDR3 is TGTGCCAGCAGCCCTCCGGGACTAGAAACCGGGGAGCTGTTTTTT. This encodes CASSPPGLETGELFF.

The chain employs TRBV5-4 and TRBJ1-2; 10 bases fit TRBD1. This CDR3 is 15 amino acids long. V lost 4 bases to trimming and J lost 8 bases; unmatched junction nucleotides: 11. Germline CDR1 is SGHNT and CDR2 is YYREEE (reference sequence). CDR3 sequence reads: CASSHPDRGRDGYTF. CDR3 DNA sequence: TGTGCCAGCAGCCACCCAGACAGGGGGCGCGACGGCTACACCTTC.

The table lists this clone with a few counts. The V and J genes are TRBV29-1 and TRBJ2-1; 7 positions agree with TRBD1. The CDR3 runs 14 residues. V lost 4 bases to trimming and J lost 3 bases; unmatched junction nucleotides: 6. Germline V gives CDR1 SQVTM, CDR2 ANQGSEA. The CDR3 sequence: CSVAGQWDYNEQFF. The CDR3 DNA follows: TGCAGCGTTGCGGGACAGTGGGACTACAATGAGCAGTTCTTC.

This chain uses TRBV12-5 with TRBJ1-4, with 7 bases aligning to TRBD1. J gave up 2 bases and V 1 base, and 4 bases lay outside the gene matches. Germline-derived CDR1 and CDR2 are LGHNT and FRNRAP. The CDR3 is 16 residues long. The CDR3 coding sequence is TGTGCTAGTGGTTTGGCCGTACAGGGGACTAATGAAAAACTGTTTTTT. The encoded protein is CASGLAVQGTNEKLFF.

V is TRBV19 and J is TRBJ1-5; weak D call: TRBD1 (5 bases). This CDR3 contains 13 residues. V was trimmed by 6 bases and J by 5 bases, leaving 11 bases between them. The germline CDR1 and CDR2 sequences are LNHDA and SQIVND (reference sequence). CDR3 in amino acids: CASSGGDDQPQHF. In DNA, the CDR3 is TGTGCCAGTAGCGGGGGGGACGATCAGCCCCAGCATTTT.

V is TRBV19 and J is TRBJ2-7; 8 nucleotides agree with TRBD1. The CDR3 loop spans 16 amino acids. Germline V gene data show CDR1 as LNHDA and CDR2 as SQIVND (reference sequence). V shed 3 bases, J shed 5 bases, and the junction held 12 bases outside the gene matches. DNA for the CDR3: TGTGCCAGTAGTATTCGAGTCGGACAGGGTCGTAACGAGCAGTACTTC. Amino acids: CASSIRVGQGRNEQYF.

The gene calls are TRBV18 and TRBJ1-3; no definite D call. The germline CDR1 and CDR2 sequences are KGHSH and LQKENI. The CDR3 totals 16 residues. V was trimmed by 0 bases and J by 0 bases, leaving 9 bases between them. The CDR3 DNA sequence: TGTGCCAGCTCACCACCAGGACTCTCCTCTGGAAACACCATATATTTT. Encoded protein: CASSPPGLSSGNTIYF.

A word on this clone: Other DNA sequences in this specimen translate into the identical CDR3. The V call is TRBV28, the J call TRBJ1-5, with no clear D. The CDR3 covers 15 residues. V was pared by 2 bases and J by 1 base, with 9 bases between. Germline V CDR1 and CDR2: MDHEN, SYDVKM. CDR3 residues: CASSLRGGSNQPQHF. CDR3 DNA sequence: TGTGCCAGCAGTTTACGGGGAGGCAGCAATCAGCCCCAGCATTTT. Full variable domain (remainder filled in from reference TRBV28 and TRBJ1-5): DVKVTQSSRYLVKRTGEKVFLECVQDMDHENMFWYRQDPGLGLRLIYFSYDVKMKEKGDIPEGYSVSREKKERFSLILESASTNQTSMYLCASSLRGGSNQPQHFGDGTRLSIL.

V usage is TRBV6-1 and J usage is TRBJ1-2; D is undetermined. This CDR3 has 13 amino acids. With 2 bases removed from V and 4 bases from J, the gap between germline ends came to 8 bases. Germline CDR1 reads MNHNS; CDR2 reads SASEGT. CDR3 in amino acids: CASSERLVYGYTF. CDR3 DNA: TGTGCCAGCAGTGAAAGGCTAGTCTATGGCTACACCTTC.

The chain employs TRBV19 and TRBJ2-7, with a tentative D call TRBD2 (5 bases). V was clipped by 5 bases and J by 0 bases, with 14 bases between them. Germline loops: CDR1 LNHDA, CDR2 SQIVND (reference sequence). This CDR3 is built from 15 residues. CDR3 DNA: TGTGCCAGTAGTTTCGCGTCTGGGAGCTCCTACGAGCAGTACTTC. Translation gives CASSFASGSSYEQYF.

The J gene is TRBJ2-7, the V gene TRBV29-1; 9 positions agree with TRBD2. CDR1 and CDR2 from the germline V gene are SQVTM and ANQGSEA. This CDR3 is 12 amino acids long. After removal of 7 bases from V and 7 bases from J, the junction contained 8 bases not matched to a gene. Here the CDR3 reads CSAAGGPQEQYF. As DNA, the CDR3 is TGCAGCGCCGCGGGAGGGCCGCAGGAGCAGTACTTC.

This clone was recorded once. The V gene is TRBV5-4, the J gene TRBJ2-3, with 7 bases lining up with TRBD1. Per germline, CDR1 SGHNT and CDR2 YYREEE (reference sequence). V lost 4 bases to trimming and J lost 1 base; unmatched junction nucleotides: 3. This CDR3 has 14 residues. This CDR3 is CASSRDRGTDTQYF. CDR3 DNA: TGTGCCAGCAGCCGGGACAGAGGCACAGATACGCAGTATTTT.

CDR3 in DNA: TGTGCCAGTTCTAGGACAGGGAGAGATGGAAACACCATATATTTT. It is translated as CASSRTGRDGNTIYF. This rearrangement joins TRBV6-5 to TRBJ1-3, with 8 bases that match TRBD1. The CDR3 is 15 residues long. Germline CDR1 and CDR2: MNHEY and SVGAGI. V gave up 9 bases and J gave up 3 bases; unmatched junction bases: 10.

The J gene is TRBJ2-1, the V gene TRBV11-1; no clear D gene. V lost 0 bases and J 7 bases, leaving 7 bases between the germline ends. The CDR3 runs to 13 residues. Germline lookup yields CDR1 SGHAT and CDR2 FQDESV (reference sequence). Here the CDR3 reads CASSLAARNEQFF. CDR3 DNA sequence: TGTGCCAGCAGCTTAGCCGCGAGGAATGAGCAGTTCTTC. Full variable domain (remainder filled in from reference TRBV11-1 and TRBJ2-1): EAEVAQSPRYKITEKSQAVAFWCDPISGHATLYWYRQILGQGPELLVQFQDESVVDDSQLPKDRFSAERLKGVDSTLKIQPAELGDSAMYLCASSLAARNEQFFGPGTRLTVL.